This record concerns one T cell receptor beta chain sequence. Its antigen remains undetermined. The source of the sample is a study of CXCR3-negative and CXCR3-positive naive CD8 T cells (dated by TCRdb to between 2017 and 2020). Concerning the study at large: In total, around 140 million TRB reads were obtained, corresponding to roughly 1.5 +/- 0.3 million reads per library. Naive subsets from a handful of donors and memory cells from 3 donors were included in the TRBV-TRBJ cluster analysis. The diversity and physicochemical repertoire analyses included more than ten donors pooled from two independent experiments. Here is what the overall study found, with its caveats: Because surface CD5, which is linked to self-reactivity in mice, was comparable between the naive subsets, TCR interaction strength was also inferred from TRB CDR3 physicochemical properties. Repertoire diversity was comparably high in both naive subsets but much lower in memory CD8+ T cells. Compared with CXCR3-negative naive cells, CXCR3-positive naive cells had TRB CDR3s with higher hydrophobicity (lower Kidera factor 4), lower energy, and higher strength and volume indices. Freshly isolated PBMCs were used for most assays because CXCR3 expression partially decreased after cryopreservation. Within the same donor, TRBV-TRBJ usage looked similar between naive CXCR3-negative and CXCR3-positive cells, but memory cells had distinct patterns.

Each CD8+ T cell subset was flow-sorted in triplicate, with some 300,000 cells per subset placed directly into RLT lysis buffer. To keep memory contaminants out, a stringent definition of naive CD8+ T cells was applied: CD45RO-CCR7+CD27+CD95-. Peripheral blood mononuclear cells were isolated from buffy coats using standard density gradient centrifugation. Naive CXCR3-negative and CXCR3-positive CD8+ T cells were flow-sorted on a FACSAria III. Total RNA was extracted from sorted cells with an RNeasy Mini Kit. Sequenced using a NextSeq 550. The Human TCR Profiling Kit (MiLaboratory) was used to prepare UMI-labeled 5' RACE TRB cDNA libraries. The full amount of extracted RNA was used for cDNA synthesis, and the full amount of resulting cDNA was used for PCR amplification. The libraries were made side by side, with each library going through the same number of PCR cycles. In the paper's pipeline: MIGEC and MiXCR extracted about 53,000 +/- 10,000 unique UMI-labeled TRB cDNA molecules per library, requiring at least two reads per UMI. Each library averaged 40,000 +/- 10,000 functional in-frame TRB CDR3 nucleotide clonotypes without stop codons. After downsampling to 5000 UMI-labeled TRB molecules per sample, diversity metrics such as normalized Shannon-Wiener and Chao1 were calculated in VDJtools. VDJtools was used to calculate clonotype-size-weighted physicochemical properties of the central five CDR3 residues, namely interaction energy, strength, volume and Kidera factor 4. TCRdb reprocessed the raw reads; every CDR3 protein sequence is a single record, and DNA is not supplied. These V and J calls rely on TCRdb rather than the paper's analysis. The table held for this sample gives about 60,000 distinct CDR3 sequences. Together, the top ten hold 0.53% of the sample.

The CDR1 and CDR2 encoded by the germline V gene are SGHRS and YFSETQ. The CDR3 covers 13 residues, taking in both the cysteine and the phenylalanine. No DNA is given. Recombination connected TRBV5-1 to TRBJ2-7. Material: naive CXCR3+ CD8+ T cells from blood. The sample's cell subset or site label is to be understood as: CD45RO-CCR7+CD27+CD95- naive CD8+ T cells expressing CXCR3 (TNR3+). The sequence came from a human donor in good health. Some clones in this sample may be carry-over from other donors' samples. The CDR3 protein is CASSFVSDYEQYF.